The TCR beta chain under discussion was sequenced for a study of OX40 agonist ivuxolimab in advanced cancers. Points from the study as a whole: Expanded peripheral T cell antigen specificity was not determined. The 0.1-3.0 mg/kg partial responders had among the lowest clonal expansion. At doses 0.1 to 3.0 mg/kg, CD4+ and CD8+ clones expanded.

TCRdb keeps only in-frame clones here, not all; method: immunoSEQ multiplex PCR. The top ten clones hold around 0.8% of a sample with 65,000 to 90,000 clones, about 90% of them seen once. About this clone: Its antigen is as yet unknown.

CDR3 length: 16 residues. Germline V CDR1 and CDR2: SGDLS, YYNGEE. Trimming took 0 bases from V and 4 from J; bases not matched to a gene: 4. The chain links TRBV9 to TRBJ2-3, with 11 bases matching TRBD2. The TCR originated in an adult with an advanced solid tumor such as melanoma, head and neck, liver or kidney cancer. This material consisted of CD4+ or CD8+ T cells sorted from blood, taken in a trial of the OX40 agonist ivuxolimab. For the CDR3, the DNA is TGTGCCAGCAGCGTAGTGGTAGCGGGGGGGCCAGATACGCAGTATTTT. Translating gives CASSVVVAGGPDTQYF. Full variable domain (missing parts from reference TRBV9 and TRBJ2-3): DSGVTQTPKHLITATGQRVTLRCSPRSGDLSVYWYQQSLDQGLQFLIQYYNGEERAKGNILERFSAQQFPDLHSELNLSSLELGDSALYFCASSVVVAGGPDTQYFGPGTRLTVL.